This T cell receptor (beta chain) was profiled in a study of cytomegalovirus exposure and HLA in healthy donors. 60 Vbeta and 13 Jbeta primers were used in PCR. Per the original methods: A later analysis tallied about 80 million unique TCR beta chains, around 11 million of them shared. Sequenced by immunoSEQ multiplex PCR; TCRdb stores in-frame clones only, minus some. That table is the source of V, J and clone size, and D and trimming were worked out from the DNA. The sample shows around 170,000 clones, 78% of them seen only once. Points from the study as a whole: An analysis done earlier found most TCR beta V segments productive about 87% or about 30% of the time. Analysis was performed later, and it showed HLA-associated TCR beta chains to be more clonally expanded than equally common others.

Turning to this clone: The antigen is unknown. Other DNA sequences in this specimen translate into the identical CDR3.

The CDR3 runs to 12 residues. Germline assignment: CDR1 MNHEY and CDR2 SMNVEV (reference sequence). V dropped 8 bases and J dropped 4 bases, with 9 bases sitting between them. This chain joins TRBV27 and TRBJ1-5, with unresolved D. This TCR was recovered from a woman in her forties or fifties in good health and CMV-seropositive. The sample consisted of PBMCs. DNA of the CDR3: TGTGCCAGCTGGACGGGGAATCAGCCCCAGCATTTT. Translation: CASWTGNQPQHF.